These T cell receptor beta chains were read from a single sample in a study of blood T cell repertoires in COVID-19. Method: immunoSEQ multiplex PCR; TCRdb's copy keeps in-frame clones and lacks some. This sample yields 200,000 to 250,000 clones, of which about 90% are seen a single time; around 6% belongs to the top ten. Material for sequencing was PBMCs or T cells enriched from blood (not recorded which). The receptors here all came from a woman in her twenties or thirties with acute COVID-19. The CDR3 runs from the conserved cysteine through the conserved F or W. D genes are given only for firm matches.

j_call d_call v_call cdr3_aa cdr3_nt
TRBJ1-2 NA TRBV5-6 CASSLQGINYGYTF TGTGCCAGCAGCTTACAGGGTATTAACTATGGCTACACCTTC
TRBJ1-1 TRBD1 TRBV19 CASSIQGATEAFF TGTGCCAGTAGTATACAGGGGGCCACTGAAGCTTTCTTT
TRBJ1-6 TRBD1 TRBV19 CASSRSGDRLPGNSPLHF TGTGCCAGTAGTCGGTCAGGGGACAGATTGCCGGGGAATTCACCCCTCCACTTT
TRBJ2-2 TRBD2 TRBV5-8 CASSLSGTSGSTGELFF TGTGCCAGCAGCTTATCCGGGACTAGCGGATCCACCGGGGAGCTGTTTTTT
TRBJ1-4 TRBD1 TRBV18 CASSPTGTNEKLFF TGTGCCAGCTCCCCGACAGGGACTAATGAAAAACTGTTTTTT
TRBJ1-1 NA TRBV27 CASSRRQNTEAFF TGTGCCAGCAGTCGCCGACAGAACACTGAAGCTTTCTTT
TRBJ1-6 NA TRBV7-9 CASSSRVRGSPLHF TGTGCCAGCAGTTCCCGGGTCCGGGGTTCACCCCTCCACTTT
TRBJ1-1 NA TRBV2 CASREEQGYTEAFF TGTGCCAGCAGGGAGGAACAGGGATACACTGAAGCTTTCTTT
TRBJ1-1 TRBD1 TRBV10-3 CATTGEMNTEAFF TGTGCCACTACAGGGGAAATGAACACTGAAGCTTTCTTT
TRBJ1-5 NA TRBV30 CAWSEHGHQPQHF TGTGCCTGGAGTGAACATGGGCATCAGCCCCAGCATTTT